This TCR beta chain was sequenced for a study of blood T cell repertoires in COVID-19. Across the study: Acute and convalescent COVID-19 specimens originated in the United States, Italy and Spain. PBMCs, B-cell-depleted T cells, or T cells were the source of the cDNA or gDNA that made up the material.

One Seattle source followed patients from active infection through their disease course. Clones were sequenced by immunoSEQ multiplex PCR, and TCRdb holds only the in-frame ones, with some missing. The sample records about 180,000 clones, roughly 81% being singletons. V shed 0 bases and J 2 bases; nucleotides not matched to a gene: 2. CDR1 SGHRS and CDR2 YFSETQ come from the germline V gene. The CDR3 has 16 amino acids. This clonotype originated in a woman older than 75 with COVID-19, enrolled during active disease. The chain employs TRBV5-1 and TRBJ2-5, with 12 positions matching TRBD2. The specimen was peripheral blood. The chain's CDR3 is CASSLGTSGDQETQYF. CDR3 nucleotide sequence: TGCGCCAGCAGCTTGGGGACTAGCGGGGATCAAGAGACCCAGTACTTC.